The clone carrying this TCR beta chain was counted a single time. The sample holds other DNA sequences that translate to the same CDR3. TCRdb keeps only in-frame clones here, not all; method: immunoSEQ multiplex PCR. The table includes approximately 230,000 clones, 86% detected once. Germline CDR1 is MNHEY and CDR2 is SVGAGI. The length of the CDR3 is 13 residues. V dropped 4 bases and J dropped 8; count of bases not matched to a gene: 6. This sample is part of a study of blood T cell repertoires in COVID-19. Sequencing was performed on peripheral blood. This chain links TRBV6-5 with TRBJ1-2, with TRBD1 matching over 8 bases. The clonotype originates from a man aged 25-45 years who had recovered from COVID-19. CDR3 in DNA: TGTGCCAGCAGTTCCGACAGGGGACGGGGCTACACCTTC. Translation: CASSSDRGRGYTF.